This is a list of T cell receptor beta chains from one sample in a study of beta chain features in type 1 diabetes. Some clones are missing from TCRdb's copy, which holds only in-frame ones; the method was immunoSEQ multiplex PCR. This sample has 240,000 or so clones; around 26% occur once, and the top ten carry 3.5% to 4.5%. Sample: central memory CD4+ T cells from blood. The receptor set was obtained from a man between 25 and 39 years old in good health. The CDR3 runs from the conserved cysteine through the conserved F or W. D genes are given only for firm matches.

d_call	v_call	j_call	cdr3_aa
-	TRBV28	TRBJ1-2	CASSFDPFYGYTF
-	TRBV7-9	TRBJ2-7	CASSLATSGLGQYF
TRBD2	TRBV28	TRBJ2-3	CASSPAGQAGGVAQYF
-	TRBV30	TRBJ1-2	CAHGAGYGYTF
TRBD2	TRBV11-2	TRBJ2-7	CASSLEASGEQYF
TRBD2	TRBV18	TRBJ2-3	CASSPSLAGAGDTQYF
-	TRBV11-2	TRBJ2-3	CASSFRSTDTQYF
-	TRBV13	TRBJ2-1	CASSAQDFNEQFF
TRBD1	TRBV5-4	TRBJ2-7	CASSPKQGASYEQYF
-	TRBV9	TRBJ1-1	CASSAVMGNTEAFF
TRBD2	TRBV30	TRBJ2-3	CAWSPTIAGWYTQYF
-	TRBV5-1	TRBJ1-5	CASSLVPNQPQHF
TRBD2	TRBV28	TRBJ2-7	CASSLPGRAYEQYF
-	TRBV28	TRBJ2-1	CASSLAGLSYNEQFF
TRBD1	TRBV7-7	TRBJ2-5	CASSLGGGGGTQYF
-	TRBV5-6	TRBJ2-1	CASSMGRGVDEQFF
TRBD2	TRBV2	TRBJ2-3	CASSGREGRSTDTQYF
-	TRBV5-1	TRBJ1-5	CASSLGPGGQPQHF
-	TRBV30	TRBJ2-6	CAWKGAGANVLTF
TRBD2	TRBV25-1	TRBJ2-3	CASSLSISGGTDTQYF
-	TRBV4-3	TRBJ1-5	CASSQDKQVYQPQHF
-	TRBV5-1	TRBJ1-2	CASRTETTLYGYTF
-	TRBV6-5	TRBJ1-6	CASSRPRGNSPLHF
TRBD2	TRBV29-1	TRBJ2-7	CSGVAGGGEQYF
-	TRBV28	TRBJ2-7	CASSLISAAGSEQYF
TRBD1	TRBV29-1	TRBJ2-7	CSVEAGTGGYEQYF
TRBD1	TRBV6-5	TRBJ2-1	CASSSLRTGENEQFF
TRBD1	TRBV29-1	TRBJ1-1	CSVINRAGGSEAFF
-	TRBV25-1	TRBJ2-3	CASSDLDTQYF
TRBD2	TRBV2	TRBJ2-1	CASSDLGGLALYNEQFF
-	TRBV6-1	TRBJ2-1	CASSDLVEQFF
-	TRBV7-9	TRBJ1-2	CASSLALGGGYTF
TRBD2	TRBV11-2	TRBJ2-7	CASSPLTSGVNEQYF
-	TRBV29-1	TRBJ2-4	CSVSGARAKNIQYF
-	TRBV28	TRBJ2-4	CASSPTTGSLAKNIQYF
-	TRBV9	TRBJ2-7	CASSTRPYGGEQYF
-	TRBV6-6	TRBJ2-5	CASRHTGRSQETQYF
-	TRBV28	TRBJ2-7	CASRHSKAGNYEQYF
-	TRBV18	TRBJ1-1	CASSPNTGITEAFF
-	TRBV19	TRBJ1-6	CASSIGAGVDSPLHF
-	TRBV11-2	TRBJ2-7	CASTLQRRSSYEQYF
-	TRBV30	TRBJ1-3	CAWARDNGNTIYF
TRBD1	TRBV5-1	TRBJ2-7	CASSFRQGHEQYF
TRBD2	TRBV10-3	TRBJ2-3	CAISTAGTSGSPEYF
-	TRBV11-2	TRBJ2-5	CASSPQIQETQYF
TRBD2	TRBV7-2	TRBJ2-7	CASSFGALAGFEQYF
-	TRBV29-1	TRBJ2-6	CSVVAEPKNSGANVLTF
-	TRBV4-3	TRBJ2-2	CASSPGLSGTGELFF
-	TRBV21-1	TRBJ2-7	CASSKSCIRDRGYEQYF
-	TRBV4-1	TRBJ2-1	CASRQGSSYNEQFF
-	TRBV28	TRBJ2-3	CASSPPAAGTQYF
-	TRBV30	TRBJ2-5	CAWSATLGHETQYF